This TCR beta chain was identified during a study of Graves' ophthalmopathy and Graves' hyperthyroidism. From germline, CDR1 is DFQATT and CDR2 SNEGSKA (reference sequence). Trimming shortened V by 4 bases and J by 5 bases, and 14 bases separated the two germline ends. CDR3 length: 13 residues. This clonotype came up a few times. Beta-chain TCR CDR3 regions were amplified from RNA transcripts. After a first-round RT-PCR with HTBI primers, a second-round multiplex PCR was run. One entry per CDR3 protein, called by TCRdb with MiXCR from the multiplex PCR reads. The sample shows hundreds of thousands of distinct CDR3 sequences, about a fifth of them seen only once.

This receptor was taken from a woman in her late teens or twenties with stable Graves' hyperthyroidism. Some clones in this sample may be carry-over from other donors' samples. The specimen sequenced was peripheral blood. The rearrangement joins TRBV20-1 to TRBJ2-5; a weak D match, TRBD1 (6 bases). CDR3 amino acids: CSAIQGFEETQYF. CDR3 coding DNA: TGCAGTGCTATACAGGGTTTTGAGGAGACCCAGTACTTC.